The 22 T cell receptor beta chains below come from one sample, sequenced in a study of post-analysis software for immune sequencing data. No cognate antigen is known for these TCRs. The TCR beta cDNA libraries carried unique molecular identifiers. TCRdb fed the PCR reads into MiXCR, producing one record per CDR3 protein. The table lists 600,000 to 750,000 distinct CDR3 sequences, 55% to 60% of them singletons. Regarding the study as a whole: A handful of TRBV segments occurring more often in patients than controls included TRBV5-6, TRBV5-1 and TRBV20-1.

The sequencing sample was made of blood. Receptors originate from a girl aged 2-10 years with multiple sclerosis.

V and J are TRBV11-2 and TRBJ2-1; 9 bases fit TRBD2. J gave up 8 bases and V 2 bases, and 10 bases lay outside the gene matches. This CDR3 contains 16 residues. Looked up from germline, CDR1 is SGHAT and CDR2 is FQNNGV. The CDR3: CASSLIVAGAGDEQFF. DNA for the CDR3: TGTGCCAGCAGCTTAATCGTAGCGGGGGCCGGGGATGAGCAGTTCTTC.

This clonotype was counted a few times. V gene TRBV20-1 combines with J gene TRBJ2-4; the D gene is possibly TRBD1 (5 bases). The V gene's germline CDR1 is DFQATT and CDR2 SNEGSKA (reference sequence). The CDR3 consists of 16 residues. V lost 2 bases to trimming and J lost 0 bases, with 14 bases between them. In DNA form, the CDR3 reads TGCAGTGCTAGATCCCGACAGACCCTAGCCAAAAACATTCAGTACTTC. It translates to CSARSRQTLAKNIQYF.

The CDR3 loop reads CASSSKLAALDEQYF. CDR3 in DNA: TGTGCCAGCAGCTCTAAGCTTGCAGCCCTGGACGAGCAGTACTTC. The chain has TRBV13 and TRBJ2-1; D remains ambiguous. The J call is in doubt because the DNA end fits TRBJ2-7 better. Germline CDR1 reads PRHDT; CDR2 reads FYEKMQ (reference sequence). The CDR3 consists of 15 residues.

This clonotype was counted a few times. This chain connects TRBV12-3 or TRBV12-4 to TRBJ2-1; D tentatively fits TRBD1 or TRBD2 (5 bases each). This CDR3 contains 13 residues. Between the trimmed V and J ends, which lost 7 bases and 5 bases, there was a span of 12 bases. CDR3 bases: TGTGCCAGCACCCGGGGACCGAACAATGAGCAGTTCTTC. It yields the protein CASTRGPNNEQFF.

The CDR3 region is CSAKKGQGASGYTF. As DNA, the CDR3 is TGCAGCGCCAAGAAGGGACAGGGGGCCAGCGGCTACACCTTC. V gene TRBV29-1 combines with J gene TRBJ1-2, with 12 bases aligning to TRBD1. The CDR3 is 14 residues long. The germline V gene has CDR1 SQVTM and CDR2 ANQGSEA. V dropped 7 bases and J dropped 8; count of bases not matched to a gene: 11.

CDR3 in amino acids: CASRRETGFTYSNQPQHF. CDR3 sequence (DNA): TGTGCCAGTAGGAGGGAGACAGGGTTTACTTATAGCAATCAGCCCCAGCATTTT. The chain employs TRBV19 and TRBJ1-5; TRBD1 matches at 7 bases. The CDR3 extends over 18 amino acids. In germline, CDR1 is LNHDA, CDR2 SQIVND (reference sequence). V was clipped by 6 bases and J by 0 bases; unmatched bases: 14.

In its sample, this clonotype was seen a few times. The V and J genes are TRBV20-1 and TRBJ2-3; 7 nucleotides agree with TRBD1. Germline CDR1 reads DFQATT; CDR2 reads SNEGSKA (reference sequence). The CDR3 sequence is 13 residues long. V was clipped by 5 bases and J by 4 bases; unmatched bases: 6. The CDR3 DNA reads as TGCAGTGCTTGGGACAGCCGGCCAGATACGCAGTATTTT. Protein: CSAWDSRPDTQYF.

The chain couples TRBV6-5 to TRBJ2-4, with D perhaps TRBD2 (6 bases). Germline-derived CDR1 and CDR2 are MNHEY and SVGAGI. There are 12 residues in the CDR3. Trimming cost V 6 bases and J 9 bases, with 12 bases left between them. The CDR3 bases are TGTGCCAGCAGGGGCGGGGTAGGCATTCAGTACTTC. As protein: CASRGGVGIQYF.

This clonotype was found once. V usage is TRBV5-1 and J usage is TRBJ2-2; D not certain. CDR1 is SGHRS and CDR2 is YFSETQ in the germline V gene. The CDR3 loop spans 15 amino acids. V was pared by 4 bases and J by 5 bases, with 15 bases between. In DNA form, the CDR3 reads TGCGCCAGCAGCGAACCTAGATTACTGACCGGGGAGCTGTTTTTT. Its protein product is CASSEPRLLTGELFF.

DNA of the CDR3: TGTGCCAGCAGCCATGTTGGTGGCAATCTAAACAATGAGCAGTTCTTC. As protein: CASSHVGGNLNNEQFF. The chain combines TRBV4-2 with TRBJ2-1; unclear D gene. V gave up 3 bases and J gave up 5 bases, with 17 bases separating them. The CDR3 is 16 amino acids. Germline CDR1 is LGHNA and CDR2 is YNFKEQ.

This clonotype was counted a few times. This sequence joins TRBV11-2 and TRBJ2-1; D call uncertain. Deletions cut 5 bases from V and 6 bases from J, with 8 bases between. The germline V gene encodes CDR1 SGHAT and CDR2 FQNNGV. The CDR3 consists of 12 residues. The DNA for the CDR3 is TGTGCCAGCAGCCACCGGTCCAATGAGCAGTTCTTC. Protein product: CASSHRSNEQFF.

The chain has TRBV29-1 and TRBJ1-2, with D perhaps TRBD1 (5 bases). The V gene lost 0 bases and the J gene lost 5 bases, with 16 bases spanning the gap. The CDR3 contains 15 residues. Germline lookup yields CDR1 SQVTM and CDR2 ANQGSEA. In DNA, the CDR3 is TGCAGCGTTGAAGACGATAGATCAGGGAAGTATGGCTACACCTTC. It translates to CSVEDDRSGKYGYTF.

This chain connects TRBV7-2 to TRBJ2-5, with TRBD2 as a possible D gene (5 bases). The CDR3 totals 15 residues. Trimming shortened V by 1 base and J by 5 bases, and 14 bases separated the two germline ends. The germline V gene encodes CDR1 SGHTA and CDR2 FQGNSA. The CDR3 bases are TGTGCCAGCAGCTTAGGCGGACTGCTAGGGGAGACCCAGTACTTC. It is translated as CASSLGGLLGETQYF. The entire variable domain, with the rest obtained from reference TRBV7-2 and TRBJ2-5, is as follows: GAGVSQSPSNKVTEKGKDVELRCDPISGHTALYWYRQSLGQGLEFLIYFQGNSAPDKSGLPSDRFSAERTGGSVSTLTIQRTQQEDSAVYLCASSLGGLLGETQYFGPGTRLLVL.

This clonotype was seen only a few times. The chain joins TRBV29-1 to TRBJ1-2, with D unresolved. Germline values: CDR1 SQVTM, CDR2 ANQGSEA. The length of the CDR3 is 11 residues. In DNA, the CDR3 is TGCAACTTACGAGTTAACTATGGCTACACCTTC. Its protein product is CNLRVNYGYTF.

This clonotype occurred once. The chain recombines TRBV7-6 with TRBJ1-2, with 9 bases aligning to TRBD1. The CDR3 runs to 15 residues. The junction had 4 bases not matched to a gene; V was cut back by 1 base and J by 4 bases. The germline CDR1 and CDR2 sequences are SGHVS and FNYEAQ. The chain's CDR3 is CASSLGTGDRYGYTF. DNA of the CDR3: TGTGCCAGCAGCTTAGGGACAGGGGATCGCTATGGCTACACCTTC.

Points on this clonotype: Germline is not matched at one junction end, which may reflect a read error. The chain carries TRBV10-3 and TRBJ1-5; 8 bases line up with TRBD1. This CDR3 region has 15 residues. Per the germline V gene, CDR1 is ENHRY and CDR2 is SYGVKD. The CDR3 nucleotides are TGTGCCACCAGTGAGGGTCAGGGGGCGGGCCAGCCCCAGCATTTT. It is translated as CATSEGQGAGQPQHF.

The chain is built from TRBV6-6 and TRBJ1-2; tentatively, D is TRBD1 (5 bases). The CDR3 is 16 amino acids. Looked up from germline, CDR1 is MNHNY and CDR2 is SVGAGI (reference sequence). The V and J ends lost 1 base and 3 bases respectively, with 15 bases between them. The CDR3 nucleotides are TGTGCCAGCAGTTACTTTCCTCCGGGAGGGGACTATGGCTACACCTTC. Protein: CASSYFPPGGDYGYTF.

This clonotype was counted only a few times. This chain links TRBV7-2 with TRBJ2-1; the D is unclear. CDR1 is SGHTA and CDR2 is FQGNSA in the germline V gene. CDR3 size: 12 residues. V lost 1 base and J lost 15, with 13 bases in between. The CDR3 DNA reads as TGTGCCAGCAGCTTAGTGGGGTCAGTCGCGTTCTTC. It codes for CASSLVGSVAFF.

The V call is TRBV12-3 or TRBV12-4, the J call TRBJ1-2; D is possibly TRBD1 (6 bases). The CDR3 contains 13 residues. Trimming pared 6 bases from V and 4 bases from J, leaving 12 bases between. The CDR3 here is CASSPGQTYGYTF. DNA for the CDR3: TGTGCCAGCAGCCCCGGACAGACCTATGGCTACACCTTC.

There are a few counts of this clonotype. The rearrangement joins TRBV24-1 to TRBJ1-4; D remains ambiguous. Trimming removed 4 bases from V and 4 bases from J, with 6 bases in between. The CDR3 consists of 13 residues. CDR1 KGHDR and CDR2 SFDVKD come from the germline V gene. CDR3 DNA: TGTGCCACCAGTGACCTCGGTAATGAAAAACTGTTTTTT. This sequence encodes CATSDLGNEKLFF.

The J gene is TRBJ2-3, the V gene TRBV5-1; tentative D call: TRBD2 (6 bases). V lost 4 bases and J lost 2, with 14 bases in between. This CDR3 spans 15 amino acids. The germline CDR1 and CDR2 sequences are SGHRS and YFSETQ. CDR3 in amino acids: CASSHGGAPTDTQYF. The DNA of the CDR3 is TGCGCCAGCAGCCACGGAGGGGCGCCCACAGATACGCAGTATTTT. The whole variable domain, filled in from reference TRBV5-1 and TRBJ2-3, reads KAGVTQTPRYLIKTRGQQVTLSCSPISGHRSVSWYQQTPGQGLQFLFEYFSETQRNKGNFPGRFSGRQFSNSRSEMNVSTLELGDSALYLCASSHGGAPTDTQYFGPGTRLTVL.

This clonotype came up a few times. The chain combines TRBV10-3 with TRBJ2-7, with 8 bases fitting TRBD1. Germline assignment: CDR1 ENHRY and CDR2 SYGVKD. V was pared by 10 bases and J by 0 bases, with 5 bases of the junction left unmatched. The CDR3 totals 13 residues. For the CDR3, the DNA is TGTGCCACTGCAGGACAGGGCTCCTACGAGCAGTACTTC. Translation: CATAGQGSYEQYF.